In its sample, the clone carrying this T cell receptor beta chain was seen a few times. The data were taken from a study of human T cells and chemical hapten exposure. Whole-study context: All patients underwent weekly scalp dosing with diphenylcyclopropenone for the full roughly 24-week study.

Unique molecular identifiers were attached to individual cDNA molecules during library preparation. TCRdb analysed the RACE reads with MiXCR anew, one entry per CDR3 protein. The table lists about 190,000 distinct CDR3 sequences, around 25% of them singletons, with over 2% in the top ten. The trim removed 4 bases at V and 3 bases at J, leaving 6 bases unmatched. The length of the CDR3 is 15 residues. Germline-derived CDR1 and CDR2 are SGHRS and YFSETQ. As to time point: patch test 3, about 24 weeks after DPC sensitization. Treatment reported: therapeutic diphenylcyclopropenone sensitization with weekly scalp DPC.

This TCR came from a woman in her forties with alopecia areata. Some clones in this sample may be carry-over from other donors' samples. The input for sequencing was whole blood, taken in connection with sensitization to the hapten diphenylcyclopropenone (DPC). The chain couples TRBV5-1 to TRBJ2-7; 11 positions agree with TRBD2. The CDR3 is CASSPEGTSGYEQYF. The CDR3 coding sequence is TGCGCCAGCAGCCCCGAAGGGACTAGCGGCTACGAGCAGTACTTC.